One and the same sample provided the 12 T cell receptor beta chains below, sequenced in a study of graft-versus-host responses after intestinal transplantation. Profiled with immunoSEQ multiplex PCR; TCRdb holds only in-frame clones, not every one. The repertoire consists of about 14,000 clones, with just under 95% occurring once and the leading ten covering around 0.7%. The sample in question was PBMCs, obtained 9 days after transplant. These receptors were obtained from a human patient who received an intestinal transplant, so some T cells may come from the graft donor.

CDR3: CASSLAAMPTNEQFF. The CDR3, as DNA: TGTGCCAGCAGTCTAGCGGCAATGCCTACCAATGAGCAGTTCTTC. The rearrangement links TRBV27 to TRBJ2-1, with TRBD2 matching 7 bases. Germline assignment: CDR1 MNHEY and CDR2 SMNVEV (reference sequence). This CDR3 has 15 residues. Germline trimming cut 5 bases from V and 6 bases from J; bases unmatched to any gene: 10.

The rearrangement links TRBV29-1 to TRBJ2-5, with TRBD1 matching 10 bases. CDR3 size: 13 residues. Trimming removed 6 bases from V and 4 bases from J; junction bases left unmatched: 5. Germline lookup yields CDR1 SQVTM and CDR2 ANQGSEA. The CDR3 loop reads CSVGGQGTETQYF. The CDR3 nucleotides are TGCAGCGTCGGGGGACAGGGGACAGAGACCCAGTACTTC. The full variable domain, in which reference TRBV29-1 and TRBJ2-5 provide the parts outside the CDR3, is SAVISQKPSRDICQRGTSLTIQCQVDSQVTMMFWYRQQPGQSLTLIATANQGSEATYESGFVIDKFPISRPNLTFSTLTVSNMSPEDSSIYLCSVGGQGTETQYFGPGTRLLVL.

This clone was counted a single time. CDR3 nucleotides: TGTGCCAGCAGTTTGCCACAGCGACGGGGGAACTACGAGCAGTACTTC. Residues: CASSLPQRRGNYEQYF. This rearrangement joins TRBV28 to TRBJ2-7; the D gene is possibly TRBD2 (6 bases). The CDR3 runs 16 residues. V was cut by 3 bases and J by 3 bases, with 18 bases left in between. Germline V CDR1 and CDR2: MDHEN, SYDVKM.

A few counts support this clone. An end of the junction differs from the germline gene, which may be a read error. The chain recombines TRBV29-1 with TRBJ2-3; 11 bases are shared with TRBD2. Germline loops: CDR1 SQVTM, CDR2 ANQGSEA. The CDR3 sequence is 13 residues long. CDR3: CTVSGRGGGTQYF. CDR3 sequence (DNA): TGCACCGTTAGCGGGAGGGGAGGAGGTACGCAGTATTTT.

The chain joins TRBV7-9 to TRBJ2-7; the match to TRBD2 covers 13 bases. This CDR3 is 18 amino acids long. The trim removed 5 bases at V and 0 bases at J, leaving 10 bases unmatched. The germline CDR1 and CDR2 sequences are SEHNR and FQNEAQ (reference sequence). CDR3 sequence reads: CASSPPRTSGGSSYEQYF. The CDR3 nucleotides read TGTGCCAGCAGCCCCCCGAGGACTAGCGGGGGAAGCTCCTACGAGCAGTACTTC.

The gene calls are TRBV7-9 and TRBJ1-2; no firm D call. This CDR3 contains 12 residues. V was cut by 2 bases and J by 3 bases, with 4 bases left in between. From germline, CDR1 is SEHNR and CDR2 FQNEAQ (reference sequence). The CDR3, as DNA: TGTGCCAGCAGCTTAAGCTACTATGGCTACACCTTC. Amino acid sequence: CASSLSYYGYTF.

CDR3 coding DNA: TGTGCCAGCAGCTCTTCCCCCGGACTGGGGGGGGAGCTGTTTTTT. It specifies CASSSSPGLGGELFF. The chain links TRBV27 to TRBJ2-2; D is possibly TRBD2 (5 bases). The V and J ends lost 6 bases and 8 bases respectively, with 19 bases between them. This CDR3 has 15 amino acids. In germline, CDR1 is MNHEY, CDR2 SMNVEV (reference sequence).

This chain uses TRBV7-9 with TRBJ1-6, with D uncertain. CDR1 SEHNR and CDR2 FQNEAQ come from the germline V gene (reference sequence). This CDR3 spans 18 amino acids. The germline V and J ends were trimmed by 3 bases and 8 bases, with 23 bases remaining between them. CDR3 residues: CASSFNPLVQNGYSPLHF. The CDR3 DNA is TGTGCCAGCAGCTTTAACCCCCTTGTACAGAACGGGTATTCACCCCTCCACTTT.

A note on this clone: The missing conserved phenylalanine or tryptophan at the end of this CDR3 makes a read error likely. The DNA is omitted, as the CDR3 cannot be located on it reliably, and the CDR3 follows TCRdb's listing. V is TRBV21-1 and J is TRBJ2-7. TRBV21-1 is designated a pseudogene. The CDR3 has 8 residues if both end residues are counted. This CDR3 is CASSENLD.

The J gene is TRBJ2-1, the V gene TRBV13; D ambiguous. CDR1 PRHDT and CDR2 FYEKMQ come from the germline V gene (reference sequence). The CDR3 covers 15 residues. Deletions cut 1 base from V and 0 bases from J, with 7 bases between. The CDR3 sequence is CASSLAISSYNEQFF. CDR3 bases: TGTGCCAGCAGCTTAGCGATTAGCTCCTACAATGAGCAGTTCTTC. Based on the CDR3 plus reference TRBV13 and TRBJ2-1, the full variable domain is AAGVIQSPRHLIKEKRETATLKCYPIPRHDTVYWYQQGPGQDPQFLISFYEKMQSDKGSIPDRFSAQQFSDYHSELNMSSLELGDSALYFCASSLAISSYNEQFFGPGTRLTVL.

The CDR3 here is CASSSRQGAQPQHF. The DNA for the CDR3 is TGTGCCAGCAGTTCACGACAGGGGGCTCAGCCCCAGCATTTT. The chain joins TRBV27 to TRBJ1-5; 10 bases fit TRBD1. Germline V gene data show CDR1 as MNHEY and CDR2 as SMNVEV (reference sequence). V lost 4 bases and J lost 6; bases outside the gene matches: 3. CDR3 length equals 14 residues.

The chain joins TRBV7-3 to TRBJ2-1, with 9 bases fitting TRBD1. Germline loops: CDR1 SGHTA, CDR2 FQGTGA. V was pared by 4 bases and J by 1 base, with 2 bases of the junction left unmatched. This CDR3 has 15 amino acids. As DNA, the CDR3 is TGTGCCAGCAGCTCCGGGACAGGGTCCTACAATGAGCAGTTCTTC. Translation gives CASSSGTGSYNEQFF.